This T cell receptor (beta chain) was recovered during a study of T cell responses to AZD1222 COVID-19 vaccine. Study results and limitations: The CD4 TCRs associated with vaccination extended across spike and predominated at 160-218 and 743-854. Only a handful of AZD1222 recipients, roughly 6 in all, had baseline seropositivity. White British ancestry dominated among donors, who included more females, and clonal diversity was possibly underestimated.

Clones were read by immunoSEQ multiplex PCR, and TCRdb kept only the in-frame ones, dropping some. The table has 100,000 to 150,000 clones, around 89% seen once. Turning to this clone: Its antigen is as yet unknown.

The CDR3 runs 15 residues. Trimming removed 8 bases at V and 0 bases at J, with 11 bases between. In germline, CDR1 is WSHSY, CDR2 SAAADI. Source: peripheral blood, taken on day 0 of AZD1222 vaccination. The rearrangement joins TRBV10-2 to TRBJ1-6; D gene uncertain. The clonotype was recovered from an adult in good health. For the CDR3, the DNA is TGCGCCAGCCGGACGGGTAGCTCCTATAATTCACCCCTCCACTTT. Encoded protein: CASRTGSSYNSPLHF.